The entry below gives a single T cell receptor (beta chain) sequence along with its context. The record originates from a study of blood T cell repertoires in COVID-19. Here immunoSEQ multiplex PCR was the method, and the copy in TCRdb shows in-frame clones only, minus some. Of around 300,000 clones listed, around 90% are singletons. Trimming shortened V by 0 bases and J by 0 bases, and 14 bases separated the two germline ends. CDR3 length equals 17 residues. The V gene's germline CDR1 is SEHNR and CDR2 FQNEAQ (reference sequence). The clonotype originates from a woman between 40 and 50 years old who had recovered from COVID-19. Specimen: PBMCs or T cells enriched from blood (not recorded which). The chain couples TRBV7-9 to TRBJ1-1, with D uncertain. The CDR3 DNA sequence: TGTGCCAGCAGCTTAGCGGCGGTAATTCGCATGAACACTGAAGCTTTCTTT. This translates into CASSLAAVIRMNTEAFF.